Sequencing of this T cell receptor (beta chain) was carried out in a study of blood T cell repertoires in COVID-19. The wider study: Specimens from acute and convalescent COVID-19 originated in the United States, Italy and Spain.

This CDR3 has 14 residues. CDR1 MDHEN and CDR2 SYDVKM come from the germline V gene. Losses at the gene ends were 8 bases for V and 5 bases for J; bases not matched to a gene: 9. In the original processing: Amplifying reference gene primers gave estimates of nucleated cell counts. The protocol was immunoSEQ multiplex PCR, while the TCRdb copy is restricted to in-frame clones and leaves out a portion. The DNA was the basis for D and trimming; V, J and clone size are from that table. The profile shows 150,000 to 200,000 clones, 85% to 95% of them singletons. The chain carries TRBV28 and TRBJ1-3; TRBD1 matches 7 bases. Sequenced input: peripheral blood. The receptor's source is a woman aged 50 to 60 with acute or convalescent COVID-19. Here the CDR3 reads CASVYGTARNTIYF. The CDR3 nucleotides read TGTGCCAGCGTTTACGGGACAGCCCGAAACACCATATATTTT.